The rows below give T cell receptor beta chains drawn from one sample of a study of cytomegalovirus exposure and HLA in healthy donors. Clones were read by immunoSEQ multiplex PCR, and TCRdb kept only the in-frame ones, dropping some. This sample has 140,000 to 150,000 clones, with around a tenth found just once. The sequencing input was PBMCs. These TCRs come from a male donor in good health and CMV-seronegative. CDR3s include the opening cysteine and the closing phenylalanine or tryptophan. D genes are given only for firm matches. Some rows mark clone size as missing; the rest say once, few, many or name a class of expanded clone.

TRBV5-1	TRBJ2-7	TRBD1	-	TGCGCCAGCAGCTTGGCCCCAGGGGGCTTGGGGGAGCAGTACTTC	CASSLAPGGLGEQYF
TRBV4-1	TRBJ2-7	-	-	TGCGCCAGCAGCCAACCGGGACAAAGTTACGAGCAGTACTTC	CASSQPGQSYEQYF
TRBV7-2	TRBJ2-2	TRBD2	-	TGTGCCAGCAGCTTATCAGGCGGGAGATACACCGGGGAGCTGTTTTTT	CASSLSGGRYTGELFF
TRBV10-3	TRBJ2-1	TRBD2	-	TGTGCCATAGGGACTAGCGACAATGAGCAGTTCTTC	CAIGTSDNEQFF
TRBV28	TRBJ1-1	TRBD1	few	TGTGCCAGCGGGGAGCTGGGACAGATGAACACTGAAGCTTTCTTT	CASGELGQMNTEAFF
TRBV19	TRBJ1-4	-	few	TGTGCCAGTAGTTATTGGTTGTTGGGCCCCCGCGGGGGAGCGACTAATGAAAAACTGTTTTTT	CASSYWLLGPRGGATNEKLFF
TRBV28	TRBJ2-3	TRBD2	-	TGTGCCAGCAGTTTTCCCAGCGGGAGAACAGATACGCAGTATTTT	CASSFPSGRTDTQYF
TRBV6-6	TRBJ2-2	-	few	TGTGCCAGCAGCCGAACTCTGTACGGGGAGCTGTTTTTT	CASSRTLYGELFF
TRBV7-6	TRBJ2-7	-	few	TGTGCCAGCAGCTTAGCGGGCAGTAGCTCCTACGAGCAGTACTTC	CASSLAGSSSYEQYF
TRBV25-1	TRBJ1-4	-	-	TGTGCCAGCAGCGACGACAGAAACCTTAATGAAAAACTGTTTTTT	CASSDDRNLNEKLFF
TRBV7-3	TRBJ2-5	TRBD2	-	TGTGCCAGCAGCTTCTTGGGTCGGGGGGTTGGAGAGACCCAGTACTTC	CASSFLGRGVGETQYF
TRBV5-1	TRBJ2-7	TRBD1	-	TGCGCCAGCAGCTCGAGACAGGGGGGTGGAGAGCAGTACTTC	CASSSRQGGGEQYF
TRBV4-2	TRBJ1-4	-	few	TGTGCCAGCAGCAACAAGGGGGAGAAACTGTTTTTT	CASSNKGEKLFF
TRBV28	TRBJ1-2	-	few	TGTGCCAGCAGTTTACGCGGAGGCGGCTATGGCTACACCTTC	CASSLRGGGYGYTF
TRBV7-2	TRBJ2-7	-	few	TGTGCCAGCAGCCCCACTAGCTCCTACGAGCAGTACTTC	CASSPTSSYEQYF
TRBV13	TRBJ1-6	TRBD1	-	TGTGCCAGCAGCTCCCACGGGACAGGTGATCTAGTCAGGGTGTATAATTCACCCCTCCACTTT	CASSSHGTGDLVRVYNSPLHF
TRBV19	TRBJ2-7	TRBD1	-	TGTGCCAGTAGTCCCCCTCGGACAGGGAGCGTGGAGCAGTACTTC	CASSPPRTGSVEQYF
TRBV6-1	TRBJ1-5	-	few	TGTGCCAGCAGTGAAGGGAGGAGCAATCAGCCCCAGCATTTT	CASSEGRSNQPQHF
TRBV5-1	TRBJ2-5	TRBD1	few	TGCGCCAGCAGTTATACCGGGACAGGGGGAGAGACCCAGTACTTC	CASSYTGTGGETQYF
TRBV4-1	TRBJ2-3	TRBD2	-	TGCGCCAGCAGCCAGGAGCCTCTGCAAGCGGGGCCAAGCACAGATACGCAGTATTTT	CASSQEPLQAGPSTDTQYF
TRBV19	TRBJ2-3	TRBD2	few	TGTGCCAGTAGTCTTACTAGCGATCAAGGTACGCAGTATTTT	CASSLTSDQGTQYF
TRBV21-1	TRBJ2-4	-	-	TGTGCCAGCAGCTCACCAGGGGGCATCGGTGACATTCAGTACTTC	CASSSPGGIGDIQYF
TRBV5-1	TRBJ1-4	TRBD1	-	TGCGCCAGCAGCTTGGCGGGACAGGGGTCTGAAAAACTGTTTTTT	CASSLAGQGSEKLFF
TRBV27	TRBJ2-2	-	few	TGTGCCAGCGCGCCTTATCAGGGCAGCGGGGAGCTGTTTTTT	CASAPYQGSGELFF
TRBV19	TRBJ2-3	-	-	TGTGCCAGTAGTTTACAGGGTAGCACAGATACGCAGTATTTT	CASSLQGSTDTQYF
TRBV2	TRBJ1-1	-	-	TGTGCCAGCAGTGACGAGAAAGGACACCCGAACACTGAAGCTTTCTTT	CASSDEKGHPNTEAFF
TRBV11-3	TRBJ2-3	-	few	TGTGCCAGCAGCCCTACCCCCACAGATACGCAGTATTTT	CASSPTPTDTQYF
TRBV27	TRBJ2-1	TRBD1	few	TGTGCCAGCAGCCCAGGGACAGAGCACAATGAGCAGTTCTTC	CASSPGTEHNEQFF
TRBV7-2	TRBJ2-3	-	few	TGTGCCAGCAGCCCTTTCGGCGGCGCAGATACGCAGTATTTT	CASSPFGGADTQYF
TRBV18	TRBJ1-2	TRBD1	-	TGTGCCAGCTCTACAGGACAGGGTCACTATGGCTACACCTTC	CASSTGQGHYGYTF
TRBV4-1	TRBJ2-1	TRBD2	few	TGCGCCAGCAGCCAAGAACGAGCGGGGCGGGATGAGCAGTTCTTC	CASSQERAGRDEQFF
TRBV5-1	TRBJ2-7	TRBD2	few	TGCGCCAGCAGCTTGGTGTCGTTAGCGGGCTACGAGCAGTACTTC	CASSLVSLAGYEQYF
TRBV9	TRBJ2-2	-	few	TGTGCCAGCAGCACCCTCCGAGGGCTTACGAACACCGGGGAGCTGTTTTTT	CASSTLRGLTNTGELFF
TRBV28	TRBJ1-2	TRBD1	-	TGTGCCAGCAGCCTGGACAGGGGCTATGGCTACACCTTC	CASSLDRGYGYTF
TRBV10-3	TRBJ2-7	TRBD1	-	TGTGCCATCAGAGGGGGCCTAAGCTCCTACGAGCAGTACTTC	CAIRGGLSSYEQYF
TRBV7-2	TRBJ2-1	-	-	TGTGCCAGCAGCTTAAGAGCTAGCCACAATGAGCAGTTCTTC	CASSLRASHNEQFF
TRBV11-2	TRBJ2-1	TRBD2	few	TGTGCCAGCACCCCGCGGGGGAATGAGCAGTTCTTC	CASTPRGNEQFF
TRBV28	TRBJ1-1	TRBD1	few	TGTGCCAGCAGTCCCCAAGGACAGGGGGTGAACACTGAAGCTTTCTTT	CASSPQGQGVNTEAFF
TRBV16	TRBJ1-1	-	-	TGTGCCAGCAGCCAAAGTCAGATGAACACTGAAGCTTTCTTT	CASSQSQMNTEAFF
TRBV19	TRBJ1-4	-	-	TGTGCCAGTAGCGGGGGGGAGGCAGACGAAGCAACTAATGAAAAACTGTTTTTT	CASSGGEADEATNEKLFF
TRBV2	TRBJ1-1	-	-	TGTGCCAGCTGGAGGTTAAAGAACACTGAAGCTTTCTTT	CASWRLKNTEAFF
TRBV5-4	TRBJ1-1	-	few	TGTGCCAGCAGCCCCCGACAAGGGCGAGGGACTGAAGCTTTCTTT	CASSPRQGRGTEAFF
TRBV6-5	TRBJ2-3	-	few	TGTGCCAGCAGCCGCCGGACTGGCACAGATACGCAGTATTTT	CASSRRTGTDTQYF
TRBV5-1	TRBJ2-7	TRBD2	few	TGCGCCAGCAGCTTGGGCGGGGGCTCCTACGAGCAGTACTTC	CASSLGGGSYEQYF
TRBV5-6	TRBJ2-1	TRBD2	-	TGTGCCAGCAGCTTGAGGGTGGGGGGGAACTACAATGAGCAGTTCTTC	CASSLRVGGNYNEQFF
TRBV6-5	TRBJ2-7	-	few	TGTGCCAGCAGTTGCCCAACGGGCGAGCAGTACTTC	CASSCPTGEQYF
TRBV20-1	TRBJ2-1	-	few	TGCAGTGCTAAATCTTACAATGAGCAGTTCTTC	CSAKSYNEQFF
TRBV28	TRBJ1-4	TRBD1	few	TGTGCCAGCAGTTCCTGGACAGGGGGGCTTGGACTGTTTTTT	CASSSWTGGLGLFF
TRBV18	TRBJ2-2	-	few	TGTGCCGCCTCACAACAGGCCGCAAACACCGGGGAGCTGTTTTTT	CAASQQAANTGELFF
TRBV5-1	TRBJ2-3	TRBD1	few	TGCGCCAGCAGTGTGACAGGGGCCCCAGATACGCAGTATTTT	CASSVTGAPDTQYF
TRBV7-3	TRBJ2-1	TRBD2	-	TGTGCCAGCAGCTCGGCAGCTAGCGGGAGTCAGTTCTTC	CASSSAASGSQFF
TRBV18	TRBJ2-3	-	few	TGTGCCAGCTCAAGGGACATCACAGATACGCAGTATTTT	CASSRDITDTQYF
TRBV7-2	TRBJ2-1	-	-	TGTGCCAGCAGCTTAGCGGGCACTAGCCGCCCCAATGAGCAGTTCTTC	CASSLAGTSRPNEQFF